What follows describes a single T cell receptor beta chain. Its target is not known. This entry comes from a study of cytomegalovirus exposure and HLA in healthy donors. Use of 60 Vbeta and 13 Jbeta primers characterized the PCR. The repertoire was sequenced with immunoSEQ multiplex PCR; TCRdb's copy has only in-frame clones and lacks some. The repertoire holds roughly 180,000 clones, with about 68% as singletons. This CDR3 has 18 residues. V lost 4 bases to trimming and J lost 0 bases, with 19 bases between them. The V gene's germline CDR1 is SEHNR and CDR2 FQNEAQ (reference sequence). Study outcomes and limitations: Accurate predictions that matched the HLA-A and HLA-B alleles of most subjects were reportedly made from TCR beta sequences. A later analysis found that most CMV-associated TCR beta chains appeared HLA-restricted.

Samples came from healthy bone marrow donors. Unrecorded immune exposure was likely among donors, who were nominally healthy when sampled. The TCR sequence derives from a female donor in good health and CMV-seronegative. The gene calls are TRBV7-9 and TRBJ2-1; possibly TRBD2 for D (6 bases). Sequencing was performed on PBMCs. CDR3 DNA sequence: TGTGCCAGCAGCTCCTCGTTTGGAGGGCCGAGCTCCTACAATGAGCAGTTCTTC. This encodes CASSSSFGGPSSYNEQFF.